This paragraph reports one T cell receptor (beta chain). Its target is unknown. The data were taken from a study of OX40 agonist ivuxolimab in advanced cancers. The overall study: Administration of intravenous ivuxolimab to patients occurred every 2 weeks at 0.01 to 10 mg/kg. Partial responses were recorded for three patients, including one with hepatocellular carcinoma and two with cutaneous melanoma. Study conclusions and caveats: Compared with others, partial responders at 0.1-3.0 mg/kg displayed clonal expansion among the lowest.

Here immunoSEQ multiplex PCR was the method, and the copy in TCRdb shows in-frame clones only, minus some. The table has just under 55,000 clones, approximately 80% seen once. Germline assignment: CDR1 SGHTS and CDR2 YDEGEE. The CDR3 consists of 15 residues. Trimming removed 1 base from V and 4 bases from J, with 14 bases in between. The sample was CD4+ or CD8+ T cells sorted from blood, taken in a trial of the OX40 agonist ivuxolimab. The chain recombines TRBV5-8 with TRBJ1-1; TRBD1 might be the D (5 bases). The sequence was collected from an adult with an advanced solid tumor such as melanoma, head and neck, liver or kidney cancer. The CDR3 sequence is CASSLFGRVSTEAFF. The CDR3 DNA follows: TGTGCCAGCAGCTTGTTTGGCAGGGTGAGCACTGAAGCTTTCTTT.